The 10 T cell receptor beta chains in this list originate from one sample, sequenced in a study of T cells in Graves' hyperthyroidism and ophthalmopathy (dated by TCRdb to the late 2010s). The library came from multiplex PCR. The sequencer listed for this sample is Illumina HiSeq 2000. The TCR beta CDR3 regions were amplified from the RNA transcripts. The first round of RT-PCR for the TCR CDR3 was performed with the HTBI primer set and the Qiagen OneStep RT-PCR kit. TCRdb reanalyzed the raw reads on its own, using fastp at Q25 for trimming and MiXCR for clone calling, and kept in-frame beta chains. Each entry is one CDR3 protein sequence, shown with its most common DNA and genes. The table for this sample lists approximately 370,000 distinct CDR3 sequences; about a sixth of them were counted only once. The top ten constitute 30% to 35% of the sample. The sample comprised blood. The receptor set was obtained from a woman aged 25 to 45 with Graves' hyperthyroidism that later progressed to Graves' ophthalmopathy.

This clonotype was observed a handful of times. The chain couples TRBV18 to TRBJ2-3; 7 bases are shared with TRBD2. The V gene end was trimmed by 6 bases and the J gene end by 3 bases; junction bases not matched to a gene: 6. The CDR3 totals 14 residues. Germline-derived CDR1 and CDR2 are KGHSH and LQKENI. The CDR3 DNA sequence: TGTGCCAGCTCCCTAGAGGGACTAACAGATACGCAGTATTTT. Translation: CASSLEGLTDTQYF.

There are many counts of this clonotype. The CDR3 DNA sequence: TGTGCCAGCAGTGAAGGAACAGGGGGACTCTACGAGCAGTACTTC. Translated: CASSEGTGGLYEQYF. The chain combines TRBV6-1 with TRBJ2-7, with 8 bases that match TRBD1. V gave up 1 base and J gave up 3 bases; unmatched junction bases: 5. This CDR3 is 15 amino acids long. Looked up from germline, CDR1 is MNHNS and CDR2 is SASEGT.

This clonotype showed up many times. The gene calls are TRBV10-3 and TRBJ2-7; no clear D. This CDR3 region has 12 residues. The germline V gene has CDR1 ENHRY and CDR2 SYGVKD. V was cut by 8 bases and J by 0 bases, with 8 bases left in between. The DNA of the CDR3 is TGTGCCATCTCGCCTGGCTCCTACGAGCAGTACTTC. This translates into CAISPGSYEQYF.

The chain recombines TRBV11-2 with TRBJ2-3, with D tentatively TRBD2 (5 bases). V shed 4 bases and J shed 2 bases, with 16 bases lying between them. Germline V gives CDR1 SGHAT, CDR2 FQNNGV. This CDR3 spans 16 amino acids. CDR3 region: CASSSGLRALTDTQYF. The CDR3 DNA follows: TGTGCCAGCAGCTCGGGTCTGAGGGCCCTCACAGATACGCAGTATTTT.

This clonotype was counted many times. DNA for the CDR3: TGTGCCAGCAGTCACGGACCCTACGAGCAGTACTTC. This encodes CASSHGPYEQYF. The chain carries TRBV12-3 or TRBV12-4 and TRBJ2-7, with D uncertain. This CDR3 has 12 residues. V lost 5 bases, J lost 2 bases, and 7 bases lay in between.

This clonotype has only a few counts. V gene TRBV20-1 combines with J gene TRBJ2-5; D may be TRBD2 (6 bases). Germline assignment: CDR1 DFQATT and CDR2 SNEGSKA (reference sequence). The CDR3 sequence is 14 residues long. V was cut by 6 bases and J by 5 bases, with 19 bases left in between. The CDR3 DNA reads TGCAGTGCCAGGGCCGATAGCGGAAGGGAGACCCAGTACTTC. It encodes CSARADSGRETQYF.

This clonotype was picked up a small number of times. The J gene is TRBJ2-3, the V gene TRBV7-8, with D possibly matching TRBD1 (6 bases). Trimming took 3 bases from V and 1 from J, leaving 14 bases between them. This CDR3 has 16 amino acids. CDR1 is SGHVS, CDR2 FQNEAQ, per germline. This CDR3 reads CASSFPRGPRTDTQYF. The CDR3 DNA reads as TGTGCCAGCAGCTTTCCCAGGGGACCTCGCACAGATACGCAGTATTTT.

This clonotype was counted a few times. The V call is TRBV3-1, the J call TRBJ2-1; TRBD2 agrees at 12 bases. In germline, CDR1 is LGHDT, CDR2 YNNKEL (reference sequence). The CDR3 is 14 amino acids. J lost 5 bases, V lost 7 bases, and 3 bases had no gene match. DNA of the CDR3: TGTGCCAGCAAAAGACTAGCGGGGGACAATGAGCAGTTCTTC. Amino acids: CASKRLAGDNEQFF.

In its sample, this clonotype was seen many times. As DNA, the CDR3 is TGTGCCAGCAGCCAAGACCCTCGGGGTAGGACCCACGAGCAGTACTTC. It yields the protein CASSQDPRGRTHEQYF. This chain connects TRBV3-1 to TRBJ2-7; D possibly corresponds to TRBD2 (5 bases). Germline V gives CDR1 LGHDT, CDR2 YNNKEL (reference sequence). Trimming stripped 0 bases from V and 5 bases from J, with 17 bases between. This CDR3 is 16 amino acids long.

At least ten counts were recorded for this clonotype. The chain links TRBV6-2 or TRBV6-3 to TRBJ2-5; 9 bases match TRBD2. Germline-derived CDR1 and CDR2 are MNHEY and SVGEGT. This CDR3 has 17 amino acids. After removal of 2 bases from V and 5 bases from J, the junction contained 12 bases not matched to a gene. The CDR3 loop reads CASSYGAGGLARETQYF. CDR3 DNA sequence: TGTGCCAGCAGTTACGGAGCCGGCGGACTAGCGAGGGAGACCCAGTACTTC.